This T cell receptor beta chain was retrieved from a study of T cell changes during pregnancy in multiple sclerosis. There are a few counts of this clone. Germline assignment: CDR1 MNHEY and CDR2 SMNVEV (reference sequence). V was shortened by 3 bases and J by 5 bases, with 22 bases between the two germline ends. The CDR3 totals 17 residues. The table came from immunoSEQ multiplex PCR; TCRdb's copy has only in-frame clones and leaves some out. This sample has 90,000 to 95,000 clones, with about 91% found just once. The input for sequencing was peripheral blood, taken before pregnancy. The TCR sequence derives from a female donor with multiple sclerosis, enrolled in a pregnancy study. The chain is built from TRBV27 and TRBJ1-2; perhaps TRBD1 as D (6 bases). Here the CDR3 DNA reads TGTGCCAGCAGTTTTCTGCCCAGGGGTAGGGGCCGATATGGCTACACCTTC. It codes for CASSFLPRGRGRYGYTF.